Below are 23 T cell receptor beta chains sequenced from a single sample in a study of T cell repertoires in aging, cancer and after chemotherapy. Peripheral blood genomic DNA, not sorted cells or RNA, was the template. TRB rearrangements spanning V, D and J were amplified using mixed TRB-A/B primers. A single record per CDR3 protein comes from TCRdb applying MiXCR to the multiplex PCR reads. This sample yields about 5,800 distinct CDR3 sequences, of which roughly a quarter are seen a single time; roughly 4.2% belongs to the top ten. Sequenced sample: blood. Receptor source: a human donor with a blood cancer.

This clonotype has more than one count but fewer than ten. The chain joins TRBV5-6 to TRBJ1-5; TRBD1 aligns across 10 bases. J lost 5 bases, V lost 1 base, and 3 bases had no gene match. CDR1 is SGHDT and CDR2 is YYEEEE in the germline V gene. CDR3 length: 15 residues. The CDR3 protein is CASSLRGTGDQPQHF. In DNA form, the CDR3 reads TGTGCCAGCAGCTTGCGGGGGACAGGGGATCAGCCCCAGCATTTT.

The rearrangement joins TRBV5-1 to TRBJ2-3, with 7 bases aligning to TRBD1. The ends lost 2 bases at V and 1 base at J; junction bases unmatched: 4. Germline CDR1 and CDR2: SGHRS and YFSETQ. This CDR3 has 15 residues. Here the CDR3 DNA reads TGCGCCAGCAGCTTAAGGGGGCTCGGCACAGATACGCAGTATTTT. This translates into CASSLRGLGTDTQYF.

The chain is built from TRBV6-6 and TRBJ1-1; no definite D call. Germline V CDR1 and CDR2: MNHNY, SVGAGI (reference sequence). This CDR3 region has 13 residues. Trimming removed 7 bases from V and 5 bases from J, with 14 bases in between. CDR3 bases: TGTGCCAGCACCAACACGGGGAGGACTGAAGCTTTCTTT. Translated: CASTNTGRTEAFF.

This clonotype ranks as medium-sized. V and J are TRBV19 and TRBJ2-5, with D possibly TRBD2 on 6 matching bases. CDR3 size: 12 residues. The germline V gene has CDR1 LNHDA and CDR2 SQIVND (reference sequence). Trimming took 8 bases from V and 5 from J, leaving 12 bases between them. CDR3 in amino acids: CASGMGRETQYF. The DNA of the CDR3 is TGTGCCAGTGGAATGGGGAGGGAGACCCAGTACTTC.

By sample fraction, this clonotype is medium-sized. V usage is TRBV7-2 and J usage is TRBJ1-2, with D perhaps TRBD1 (6 bases). The germline V gene has CDR1 SGHTA and CDR2 FQGNSA. This CDR3 spans 12 amino acids. V was trimmed by 7 bases and J by 4 bases, leaving 10 bases between them. The CDR3 coding sequence is TGTGCCAGCACCGAGGGGGGCTATGGCTACACCTTC. This encodes CASTEGGYGYTF. The complete variable domain, with remaining parts taken from reference TRBV7-2 and TRBJ1-2, reads GAGVSQSPSNKVTEKGKDVELRCDPISGHTALYWYRQSLGQGLEFLIYFQGNSAPDKSGLPSDRFSAERTGGSVSTLTIQRTQQEDSAVYLCASTEGGYGYTFGSGTRLTVV.

CDR3 sequence: CASSFSSGDYGYTF. The CDR3 DNA is TGCGCCAGCAGCTTTAGTTCAGGCGACTATGGCTACACCTTC. J is TRBJ1-2 and V is TRBV5-1; D is uncertain. Per the germline V gene, CDR1 is SGHRS and CDR2 is YFSETQ. The CDR3 sequence is 14 residues long. V dropped 2 bases and J dropped 3 bases, with 11 bases sitting between them.

The V and J genes are TRBV6-1 and TRBJ1-5, with a weak D call TRBD1 (6 bases). V gave up 8 bases and J gave up 1 base, with 18 bases separating them. The germline gives CDR1 MNHNS, CDR2 SASEGT. This CDR3 spans 16 amino acids. The CDR3 nucleotides are TGTGCCAGCCAGGGAGGGGGGATGAGGAGCAATCAGCCCCAGCATTTT. It yields the protein CASQGGGMRSNQPQHF.

This clonotype occurred a few times. This chain uses TRBV19 with TRBJ1-5; D unclear. CDR1 is LNHDA and CDR2 is SQIVND in the germline V gene (reference sequence). Between the trimmed V and J ends, which lost 3 bases and 7 bases, there was a span of 7 bases. The CDR3 sequence is 12 residues long. The CDR3 loop reads CASSIELQPQHF. CDR3 nucleotide sequence: TGTGCCAGTAGTATTGAACTCCAGCCCCAGCATTTT.

The chain has TRBV7-2 and TRBJ2-7, with 12 positions matching TRBD2. The CDR3 is 15 residues long. Germline loops: CDR1 SGHTA, CDR2 FQGNSA. V lost 3 bases and J lost 5; bases outside the gene matches: 5. The CDR3 bases are TGTGCCAGCAGCTTCTCTCGACTAGCGGGGGACGAGCAGTACTTC. This translates into CASSFSRLAGDEQYF. Supplemented by reference TRBV7-2 and TRBJ2-7, the full variable domain reads GAGVSQSPSNKVTEKGKDVELRCDPISGHTALYWYRQSLGQGLEFLIYFQGNSAPDKSGLPSDRFSAERTGGSVSTLTIQRTQQEDSAVYLCASSFSRLAGDEQYFGPGTRLTVT.

The chain couples TRBV4-1 to TRBJ2-2; D ambiguous. Trimming cost V 0 bases and J 8 bases, with 7 bases left between them. The CDR3 loop spans 13 amino acids. CDR1 is MGHRA and CDR2 is YSYEKL in the germline V gene. This CDR3 reads CASSQEESGELFF. The CDR3 region has the DNA TGCGCCAGCAGCCAAGAGGAGTCGGGGGAGCTGTTTTTT.

This clonotype ranks as medium-sized. The chain combines TRBV5-5 with TRBJ2-5; 12 bases are a match to TRBD2. The CDR3 sequence is 16 residues long. J was trimmed by 4 bases and V by 6 bases; bases with no gene match: 10. Looked up from germline, CDR1 is SGHKS and CDR2 is YYEKEE (reference sequence). CDR3 amino acids: CASTLPLAGGIETQYF. The CDR3 DNA sequence: TGTGCCAGCACCTTACCGCTAGCGGGGGGGATAGAGACCCAGTACTTC.

CDR3 nucleotide sequence: TGCAGTGCTAGGTGGGGGGAGGGGGTCTACGAGCAGTACTTC. It yields the protein CSARWGEGVYEQYF. The chain carries TRBV20-1 and TRBJ2-7; D is perhaps TRBD2 (7 bases). V was shortened by 3 bases and J by 3 bases, with 15 bases between the two germline ends. The CDR3 extends over 14 amino acids. The V gene's germline CDR1 is DFQATT and CDR2 SNEGSKA (reference sequence).

This clonotype was found a few times. This sequence joins TRBV7-9 and TRBJ2-1, with D perhaps matching TRBD2 (6 bases). CDR3 size: 12 residues. Trimming removed 5 bases from V and 15 bases from J, with 17 bases in between. The germline V gene encodes CDR1 SEHNR and CDR2 FQNEAQ (reference sequence). As DNA, the CDR3 is TGTGCCAGCAGCGGGGGAGTACGGAGGGGGTTCTTC. It codes for CASSGGVRRGFF.

The V and J genes are TRBV19 and TRBJ2-7; D gene unclear. This CDR3 has 13 amino acids. CDR1 and CDR2 from the germline V gene are LNHDA and SQIVND (reference sequence). The V end was cut by 10 bases, the J end by 1 base, with 14 bases between. The CDR3 DNA sequence: TGTGCCACCGAGTCAGGCATTTCCTACGAGCAGTACTTC. Translated, it gives CATESGISYEQYF.

This clonotype has a handful of counts. The chain employs TRBV20-1 and TRBJ2-2, with 10 nucleotides matching TRBD2. Trimming at V came to 0 bases and at J to 4 bases, leaving 11 bases not matched to a gene. CDR1 and CDR2 from the germline V gene are DFQATT and SNEGSKA (reference sequence). The CDR3 has 18 amino acids. CDR3 sequence (DNA): TGCAGTGCTAGAGATCCCGCTAGCGGGGGCCATTCCACCGGGGAGCTGTTTTTT. Translated, it gives CSARDPASGGHSTGELFF.

This clonotype was seen more than once but under ten times. CDR3 coding DNA: TGTGCCACCAGCAGAGAGCCTACAGGGAGCGAGCAGTACTTC. This gives the protein CATSREPTGSEQYF. V is TRBV15 and J is TRBJ2-7; TRBD1 is a possible D gene (6 bases). The CDR3 contains 14 residues. Germline CDR1 reads LNHNV; CDR2 reads YYDKDF (reference sequence). The V and J ends lost 0 bases and 6 bases respectively, with 12 bases between them.

The sample holds a few counts of this clonotype. V gene TRBV5-1 combines with J gene TRBJ2-2, with TRBD1 matching over 7 bases. From germline, CDR1 is SGHRS and CDR2 YFSETQ. The CDR3 runs 14 residues. The ends lost 3 bases at V and 6 bases at J; junction bases unmatched: 5. The CDR3 region has the DNA TGCGCCAGCAGCTGGATGCAGGGGGCCGGGGAGCTGTTTTTT. It yields the protein CASSWMQGAGELFF.

The chain joins TRBV12-3 or TRBV12-4 to TRBJ2-1, with 9 positions matching TRBD1. Germline trimming cut 6 bases from V and 9 bases from J; bases unmatched to any gene: 6. This CDR3 has 13 amino acids. CDR3 region: CASSWTGDGEQFF. The CDR3 DNA is TGTGCCAGCAGCTGGACAGGGGATGGTGAGCAGTTCTTC.

This clonotype is medium-sized (0.01 to 0.1%). The chain is built from TRBV5-1 and TRBJ2-3, with D uncertain. CDR1 SGHRS and CDR2 YFSETQ come from the germline V gene. This CDR3 is 15 amino acids long. The ends were cut back, 0 bases at V and 0 bases at J, with 8 bases in the middle. The CDR3 loop is CASSLDSSSTDTQYF. The CDR3, as DNA: TGCGCCAGCAGCTTGGACTCTTCCAGCACAGATACGCAGTATTTT.

By proportion, this clonotype is medium-sized. The V and J genes are TRBV6-6 and TRBJ2-7; D uncertain. In germline, CDR1 is MNHNY, CDR2 SVGAGI (reference sequence). This CDR3 has 12 amino acids. V lost 4 bases to trimming and J lost 2 bases, with 6 bases between them. For the CDR3, the DNA is TGTGCCAGCAGTTTCGCCACCTACGAGCAGTACTTC. It translates to CASSFATYEQYF.

The chain links TRBV27 to TRBJ1-2; possibly TRBD1 for D (6 bases). Per germline, CDR1 MNHEY and CDR2 SMNVEV (reference sequence). This CDR3 is built from 14 residues. Trimming took off 4 bases at V and 4 bases at J, with 13 bases between the two ends. The CDR3 DNA reads as TGTGCCAGCAGTTCGGCAGGGGACTTCTATGGCTACACCTTC. As protein: CASSSAGDFYGYTF.

Sample share makes this clonotype medium-sized. The CDR3 nucleotides are TGTGCCAGCAGCCCCGTCGGGCGGAGGAGGACTGAGCAGTTCTTC. Translation: CASSPVGRRRTEQFF. The V call is TRBV12-3 or TRBV12-4, the J call TRBJ2-1, with a possible D match to TRBD2 (5 bases). The V end was cut by 6 bases, the J end by 9 bases, with 21 bases between. The CDR3 is 15 amino acids.

This clonotype is deemed medium-sized. The chain carries TRBV30 and TRBJ2-6; 7 bases align to TRBD1. The J segment lost 1 base and the V segment lost 1 base, leaving 4 bases of the junction unmatched. The CDR3 is made up of 16 amino acids. Per the germline V gene, CDR1 is GTSNPN and CDR2 is SVGIG (reference sequence). Here the CDR3 DNA reads TGTGCCTGGAGTGGACAGGGTTCTTCTGGGGCCAACGTCCTGACTTTC. Protein product: CAWSGQGSSGANVLTF.